A selection of T cell receptor beta chains follows, all from one sample in a study of OX40 agonist ivuxolimab in advanced cancers. Method: immunoSEQ multiplex PCR; TCRdb's copy keeps in-frame clones and lacks some. The top ten hold over 1.3% of the sample, which has about 68,000 clones, about 80% seen once. This material consisted of CD4+ or CD8+ T cells sorted from blood, taken in a trial of the OX40 agonist ivuxolimab. These receptors originate from an adult with an advanced solid tumor such as melanoma, head and neck, liver or kidney cancer. Each CDR3 is given with its conserved first and last residue. Each record gives: D gene, V gene, clone size, J gene, CDR3 length, CDR3 protein, CDR3 DNA. The D gene is left open where the match is weak. Size is stated for part of the rows, as once, few or many counts, or as a class when the clone is expanded.

.	TRBV7-2	.	TRBJ2-5	15	CASSPNKGGGETQYF	TGTGCCAGCAGCCCAAATAAGGGTGGGGGAGAGACCCAGTACTTC
TRBD2	TRBV11-2	.	TRBJ2-3	18	CASSSRRWIAGFADTQYF	TGTGCCAGCAGCTCAAGGAGATGGATAGCGGGGTTTGCAGATACGCAGTATTTT
.	TRBV6-5	.	TRBJ2-7	14	CASSYRSTTYEQYF	TGTGCCAGCAGTTACCGATCGACTACCTACGAGCAGTACTTC
.	TRBV11-2	.	TRBJ2-2	12	CASSFNTGELFF	TGTGCCAGCAGCTTTAACACCGGGGAGCTGTTTTTT
TRBD1	TRBV5-1	.	TRBJ2-7	18	CASSLAPGTGALSYEQYF	TGCGCCAGCAGCTTGGCGCCTGGAACAGGGGCCTTATCCTACGAGCAGTACTTC
.	TRBV6-1	.	TRBJ1-2	13	CASSPSRVRGYTF	TGTGCCAGCAGCCCCAGTCGGGTCCGTGGCTACACCTTC
.	TRBV19	.	TRBJ1-1	16	CASSIMAGLMNTEAFF	TGTGCCAGTAGTATTATGGCAGGGCTGATGAACACTGAAGCTTTCTTT
.	TRBV6-1	.	TRBJ1-2	15	CASVPQTGQTYGYTF	TGTGCCAGCGTTCCGCAGACAGGACAGACTTATGGCTACACCTTC
.	TRBV5-1	.	TRBJ1-1	15	CASSGGGRLNTEAFF	TGCGCCAGCAGCGGGGGTGGTCGGCTGAACACTGAAGCTTTCTTT
TRBD2	TRBV27	.	TRBJ2-1	16	CASGKLGTSGSNEQFF	TGTGCCAGCGGAAAACTCGGGACTAGCGGGAGCAATGAGCAGTTCTTC
.	TRBV28	.	TRBJ1-6	13	CASKRGQKESLHF	TGTGCCAGCAAGCGGGGGCAAAAGGAGTCCCTCCACTTT
TRBD1	TRBV30	.	TRBJ1-1	13	CAWSLTGATEAFF	TGTGCCTGGAGTTTGACAGGGGCCACTGAAGCTTTCTTT
TRBD1	TRBV6-1	.	TRBJ2-2	14	CASSGDRVAGELFF	TGTGCCAGCAGTGGGGACAGGGTGGCCGGGGAGCTGTTTTTT
TRBD1	TRBV5-5	once	TRBJ1-4	13	CATKRTGGEKLFF	TGTGCCACTAAAAGGACAGGGGGAGAAAAACTGTTTTTT
.	TRBV2	.	TRBJ2-7	13	CASSESEDHPQYF	TGTGCCAGCAGTGAATCAGAAGACCATCCGCAGTACTTC
.	TRBV10-1	once	TRBJ1-1	13	CASSKQANTEAFF	TGCGCCAGCAGTAAACAGGCGAACACTGAAGCTTTCTTT
.	TRBV6-1	once	TRBJ2-5	13	CASTLTYQETQYF	TGTGCCAGCACCCTGACCTACCAAGAGACCCAGTACTTC
TRBD1	TRBV11-2	.	TRBJ1-6	15	CASSSTGGSNSPLHF	TGTGCCAGCAGCTCGACAGGGGGCAGCAATTCACCCCTCCACTTT
TRBD2	TRBV18	.	TRBJ2-7	15	CASSPGTSGGGEQYF	TGTGCCAGCTCACCTGGGACTAGCGGGGGCGGGGAGCAGTACTTC
.	TRBV29-1	.	TRBJ2-7	14	CSVADNWIPYEQYF	TGCAGCGTCGCAGACAATTGGATCCCCTACGAGCAGTACTTC
TRBD1	TRBV5-8	once	TRBJ2-7	16	CASSLAGTGGPYEQYF	TGTGCCAGCAGCTTGGCCGGGACAGGGGGCCCATACGAGCAGTACTTC
TRBD1	TRBV6-1	.	TRBJ2-1	14	CASSKTGERNEQFF	TGTGCCAGCAGCAAGACAGGGGAGAGAAATGAGCAGTTCTTC
.	TRBV25-1	.	TRBJ2-7	12	CASSAGSYEQYF	TGTGCCAGCAGTGCGGGCTCCTACGAGCAGTACTTC
.	TRBV13	.	TRBJ2-7	14	CASSLDGGNYEQYF	TGTGCCAGCAGCTTAGACGGGGGAAATTACGAGCAGTACTTC
.	TRBV5-8	.	TRBJ2-5	15	CASSFEGQVRETQYF	TGTGCCAGCAGCTTTGAGGGGCAGGTCCGGGAGACCCAGTACTTC
.	TRBV5-4	.	TRBJ1-3	17	CASSEGGTLLSGNTIYF	TGTGCCAGCAGCGAAGGGGGAACCCTTCTCTCTGGAAACACCATATATTTT
.	TRBV19	.	TRBJ2-5	13	CASSMDRRETQYF	TGTGCCAGTTCTATGGACCGAAGAGAGACCCAGTACTTC
.	TRBV7-2	.	TRBJ1-3	13	CASSLVFGNTIYF	TGTGCCAGCAGCTTAGTATTCGGAAACACCATATATTTT
TRBD2	TRBV19	once	TRBJ2-2	15	CASKVGGSYTGELFF	TGTGCCAGTAAGGTGGGGGGGTCTTACACCGGGGAGCTGTTTTTT
TRBD1	TRBV5-1	.	TRBJ2-7	14	CASSLTGGTYEQYF	TGCGCCAGCAGCTTGACAGGGGGCACCTACGAGCAGTACTTC
.	TRBV11-2	once	TRBJ2-5	15	CASSLGGQGERAQYF	TGTGCCAGCAGCTTAGGCGGCCAGGGAGAGAGGGCCCAGTACTTC
.	TRBV5-1	.	TRBJ1-2	12	CASSGLNYGYTF	TGCGCCAGCAGTGGGTTGAACTATGGCTACACCTTC
TRBD1	TRBV2	once	TRBJ1-4	15	CASSGGTGLNEKLFF	TGTGCCAGCAGTGGCGGGACAGGGCTTAATGAAAAACTGTTTTTT
.	TRBV7-9	.	TRBJ1-4	15	CASSLIPQSNEKLFF	TGTGCCAGCAGCTTAATACCACAGTCCAATGAAAAACTGTTTTTT
.	TRBV5-1	.	TRBJ1-1	16	CASSLARQGLNTEAFF	TGCGCCAGCAGCTTGGCCCGCCAGGGTCTTAACACTGAAGCTTTCTTT
.	TRBV10-3	.	TRBJ2-5	15	CAISEIRTNQETQYF	TGTGCCATCAGTGAGATAAGGACAAACCAAGAGACCCAGTACTTC